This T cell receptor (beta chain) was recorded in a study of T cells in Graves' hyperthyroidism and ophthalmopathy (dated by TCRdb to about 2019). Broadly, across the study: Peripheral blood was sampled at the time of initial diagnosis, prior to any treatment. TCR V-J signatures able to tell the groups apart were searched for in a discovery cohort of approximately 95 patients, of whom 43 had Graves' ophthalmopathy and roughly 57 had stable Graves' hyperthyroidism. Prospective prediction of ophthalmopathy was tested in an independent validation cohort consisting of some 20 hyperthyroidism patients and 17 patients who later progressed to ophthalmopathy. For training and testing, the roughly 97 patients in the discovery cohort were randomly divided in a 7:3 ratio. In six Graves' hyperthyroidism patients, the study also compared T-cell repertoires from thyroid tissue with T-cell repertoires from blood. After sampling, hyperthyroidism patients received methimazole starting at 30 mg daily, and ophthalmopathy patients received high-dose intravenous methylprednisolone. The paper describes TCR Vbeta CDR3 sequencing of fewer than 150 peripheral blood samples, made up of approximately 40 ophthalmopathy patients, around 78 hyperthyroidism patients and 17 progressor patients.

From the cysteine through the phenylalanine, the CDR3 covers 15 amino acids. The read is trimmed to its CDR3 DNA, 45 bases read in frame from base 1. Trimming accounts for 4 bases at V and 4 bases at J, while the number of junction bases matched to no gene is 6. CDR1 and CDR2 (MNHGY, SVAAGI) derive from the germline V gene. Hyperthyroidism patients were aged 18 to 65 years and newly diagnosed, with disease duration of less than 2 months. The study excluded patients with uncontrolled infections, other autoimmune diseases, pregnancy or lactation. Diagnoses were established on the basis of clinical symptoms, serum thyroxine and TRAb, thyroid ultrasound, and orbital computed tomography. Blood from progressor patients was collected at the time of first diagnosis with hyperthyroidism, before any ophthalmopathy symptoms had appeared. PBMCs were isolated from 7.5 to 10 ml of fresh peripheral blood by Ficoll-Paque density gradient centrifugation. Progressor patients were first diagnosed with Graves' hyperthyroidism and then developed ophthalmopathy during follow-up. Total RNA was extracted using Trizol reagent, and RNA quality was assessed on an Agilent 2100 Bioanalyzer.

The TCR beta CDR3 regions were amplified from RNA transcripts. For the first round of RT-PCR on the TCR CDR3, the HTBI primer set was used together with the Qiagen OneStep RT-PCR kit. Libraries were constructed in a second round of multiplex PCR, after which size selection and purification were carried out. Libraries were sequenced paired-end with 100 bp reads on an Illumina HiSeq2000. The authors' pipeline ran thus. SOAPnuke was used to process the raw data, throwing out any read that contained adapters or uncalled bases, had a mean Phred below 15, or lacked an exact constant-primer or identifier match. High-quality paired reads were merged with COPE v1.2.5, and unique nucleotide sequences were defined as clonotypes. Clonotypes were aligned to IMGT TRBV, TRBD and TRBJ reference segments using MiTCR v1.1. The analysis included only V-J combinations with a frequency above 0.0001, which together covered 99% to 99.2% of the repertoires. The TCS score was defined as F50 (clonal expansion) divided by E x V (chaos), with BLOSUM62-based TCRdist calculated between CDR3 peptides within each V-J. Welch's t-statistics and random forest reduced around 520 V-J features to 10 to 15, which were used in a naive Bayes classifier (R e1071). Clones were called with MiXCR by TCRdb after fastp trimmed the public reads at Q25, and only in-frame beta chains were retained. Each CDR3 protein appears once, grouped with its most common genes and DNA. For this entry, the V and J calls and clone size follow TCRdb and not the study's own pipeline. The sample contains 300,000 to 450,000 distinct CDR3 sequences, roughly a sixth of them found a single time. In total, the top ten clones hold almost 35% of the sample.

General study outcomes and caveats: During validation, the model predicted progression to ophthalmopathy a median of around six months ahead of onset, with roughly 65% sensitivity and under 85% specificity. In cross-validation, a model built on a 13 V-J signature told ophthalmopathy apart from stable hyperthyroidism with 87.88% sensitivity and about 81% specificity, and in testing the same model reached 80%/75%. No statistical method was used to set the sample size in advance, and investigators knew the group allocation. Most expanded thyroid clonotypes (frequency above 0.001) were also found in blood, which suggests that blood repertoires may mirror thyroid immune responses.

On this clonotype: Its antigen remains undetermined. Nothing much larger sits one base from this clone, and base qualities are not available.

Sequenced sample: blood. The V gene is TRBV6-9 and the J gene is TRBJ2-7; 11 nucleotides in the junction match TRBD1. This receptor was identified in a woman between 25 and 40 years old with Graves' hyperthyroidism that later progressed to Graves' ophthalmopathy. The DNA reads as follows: TGTGCCAGCAGTTCCGGACAGGGGGCTTCGTACGAGCAGTACTTC. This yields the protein CASSSGQGASYEQYF.